This T cell receptor (beta chain) derives from a study of siplizumab effects on memory and regulatory T cells (dated by TCRdb to the late 2010s). Broadly, across the study: The effect of the anti-CD2 antibody siplizumab on alloreactive T-cell subsets was examined in allogeneic mixed lymphocyte reactions constructed from human PBMCs. The full study reports these points: Compared with memory T cells, unstimulated naive T cells appeared more diverse, and naive cells seemed to make a substantial contribution to the alloresponse. Among mappable alloreactive CD4+ clones, an average Treg-derived fraction of less than 70% was observed with siplizumab, compared with roughly 25% in control reactions. Roughly 75-97% of proliferating CD4+ or CD8+ clones could not be assigned a naive or memory phenotype. Because sequences below about 10^-5 frequency were poorly captured, only a minor fraction of alloreactive clones could be mapped to unstimulated subsets. The suppressive function of proliferating Tregs from siplizumab cultures was not functionally confirmed. The cumulative frequency of alloreactive sequences traceable to unstimulated CD4+ memory T cells was significantly reduced by siplizumab.

On this clone: Its binding antigen is unknown. No much larger clone exists at a distance of one base, and base qualities are not known.

Library generation was performed with the immunoSEQ multiplex PCR assay. The deep sequencing platform assayed about 10^5 TCR templates per sample. Genomic DNA extracted from sorted T cells was used for TCRbeta CDR3 sequencing. For the original study's pipeline: The R programming language was used for clonal analysis of the TCRbeta CDR3 data. Alloreactive CD4+ and CD8+ clones were identified by comparing unstimulated samples to CFSE-low samples taken after the reaction. By matching sequences to the repertoires of sorted unstimulated Treg and non-Treg cells, each alloreactive CD4+ clone was assigned a regulatory or non-regulatory origin. Held by TCRdb, this immuneACCESS table contains in-frame sequences only and omits some clones. Under half of the omission traces to an unresolved V gene where checked; the cause of the rest is unknown. Clonal size and the V and J genes are those of that table, whereas D and trimming came from the DNA. The sample table records approximately 60,000 clones; approximately 96% of these occur just once. The ten largest clones represent around 0.086% of the sample.

In a few donor pairs, further sequencing was done on unstimulated CD8+ naive, CD4+ memory, CD8+ TEMRA, CD4+ naive and CD8+ effector memory subsets. Sorted unstimulated T cells and proliferating T cells recovered from mixed lymphocyte reactions underwent TCRbeta CDR3 sequencing. Fresh whole blood from ten to eleven HLA-typed healthy donors served as the source for isolating PBMCs. The junction shows trimming of 4 bases on V and 2 bases on J, plus 9 bases between the germline ends. The CDR3 spans 13 residues, from the cysteine through the phenylalanine. Only the CDR3 DNA stays, 39 bases, in frame from base 1. CDR1 is given as SNHLY and CDR2 as FYNNEI, both from the germline V gene.

The source of this sequence is a human donor in good health. The rearranged segments are TRBV2 and TRBJ2-7; the D call could be TRBD1 or TRBD2, with each sharing 5 bases. Sequences were obtained from naive CD8+ T cells sorted from blood. Reading the label with the study, this specimen's cell subset or site is: unstimulated naive T cells. The sequence in DNA is TGTGCCAGCAGTGGAGGGGTGACCTACGAGCAGTACTTC. This encodes CASSGGVTYEQYF.